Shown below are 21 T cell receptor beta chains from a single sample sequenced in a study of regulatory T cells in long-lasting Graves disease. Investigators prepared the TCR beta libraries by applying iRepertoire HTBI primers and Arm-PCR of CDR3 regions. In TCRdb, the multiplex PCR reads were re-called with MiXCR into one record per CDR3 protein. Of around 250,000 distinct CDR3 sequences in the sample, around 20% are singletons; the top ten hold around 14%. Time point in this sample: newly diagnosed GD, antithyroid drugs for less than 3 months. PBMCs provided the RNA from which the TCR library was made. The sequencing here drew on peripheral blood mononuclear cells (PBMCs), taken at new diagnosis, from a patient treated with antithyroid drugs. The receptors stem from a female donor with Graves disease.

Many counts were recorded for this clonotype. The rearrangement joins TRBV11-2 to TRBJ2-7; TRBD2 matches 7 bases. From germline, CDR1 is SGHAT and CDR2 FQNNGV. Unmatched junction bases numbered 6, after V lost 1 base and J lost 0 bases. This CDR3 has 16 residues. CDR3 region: CASSLVGGTNSYEQYF. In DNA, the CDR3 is TGTGCCAGCAGCTTAGTCGGCGGGACTAACTCCTACGAGCAGTACTTC.

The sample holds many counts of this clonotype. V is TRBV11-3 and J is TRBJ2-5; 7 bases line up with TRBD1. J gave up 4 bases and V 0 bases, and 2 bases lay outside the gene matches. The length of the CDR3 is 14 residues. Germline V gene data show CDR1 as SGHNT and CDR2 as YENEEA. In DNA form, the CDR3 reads TGTGCCAGCAGCTTAGATCCAGGGGGAGAGACCCAGTACTTC. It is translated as CASSLDPGGETQYF.

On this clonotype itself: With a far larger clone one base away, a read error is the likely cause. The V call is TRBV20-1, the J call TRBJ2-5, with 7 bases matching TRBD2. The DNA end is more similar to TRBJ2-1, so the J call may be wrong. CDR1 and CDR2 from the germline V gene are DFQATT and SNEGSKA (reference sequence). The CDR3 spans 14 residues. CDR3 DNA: TGCAGTGCTACCCCCACTAGCGCTCGGAATGAGCAGTTCTTC. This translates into CSATPTSARNEQFF.

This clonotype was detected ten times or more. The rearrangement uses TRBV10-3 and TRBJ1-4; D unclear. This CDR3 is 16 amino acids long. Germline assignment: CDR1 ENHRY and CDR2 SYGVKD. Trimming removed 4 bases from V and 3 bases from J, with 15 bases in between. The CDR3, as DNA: TGTGCCATCAGTGGTCATGGCGGCAGGTCTAATGAAAAACTGTTTTTT. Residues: CAISGHGGRSNEKLFF.

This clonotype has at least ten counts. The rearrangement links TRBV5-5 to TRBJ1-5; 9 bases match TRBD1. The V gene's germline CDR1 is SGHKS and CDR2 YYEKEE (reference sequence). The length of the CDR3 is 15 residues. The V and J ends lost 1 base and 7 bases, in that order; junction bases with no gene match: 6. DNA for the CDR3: TGTGCCAGCAGCTTGTCCGGGACAGGGTTGCAGCCCCAGCATTTT. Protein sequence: CASSLSGTGLQPQHF.

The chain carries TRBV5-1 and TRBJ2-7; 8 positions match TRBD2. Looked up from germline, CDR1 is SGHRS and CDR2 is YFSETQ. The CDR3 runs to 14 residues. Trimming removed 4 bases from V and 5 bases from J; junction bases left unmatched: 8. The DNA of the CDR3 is TGCGCCAGCAGCCTTGGGACTAGTATACACGAGCAGTACTTC. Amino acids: CASSLGTSIHEQYF.

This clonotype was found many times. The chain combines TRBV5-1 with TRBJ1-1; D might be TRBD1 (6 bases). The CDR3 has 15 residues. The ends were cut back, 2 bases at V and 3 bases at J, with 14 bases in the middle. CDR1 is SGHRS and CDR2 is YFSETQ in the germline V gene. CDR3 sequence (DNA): TGCGCCAGCAGCTTTGGGGGGCGGATGGACACTGAAGCTTTCTTT. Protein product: CASSFGGRMDTEAFF.

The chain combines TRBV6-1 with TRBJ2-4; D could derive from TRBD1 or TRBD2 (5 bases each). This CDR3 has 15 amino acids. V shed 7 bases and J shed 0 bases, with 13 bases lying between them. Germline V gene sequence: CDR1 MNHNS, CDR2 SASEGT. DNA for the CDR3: TGTGCCAGCAATATTCGGGGCCCAGCCAAAAACATTCAGTACTTC. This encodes CASNIRGPAKNIQYF.

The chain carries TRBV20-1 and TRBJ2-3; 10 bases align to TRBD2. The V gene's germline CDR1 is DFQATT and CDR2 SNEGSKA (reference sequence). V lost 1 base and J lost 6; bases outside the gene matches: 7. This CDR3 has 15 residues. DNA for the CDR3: TGCAGTGCTAGAGGACAAGCGGGGGGGTCTGATACGCAGTATTTT. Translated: CSARGQAGGSDTQYF.

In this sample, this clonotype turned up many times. CDR3 sequence (DNA): TGCGCCAGCAGCCAAGATCACACCTATCTAACCTACGAGCAGTACTTC. It codes for CASSQDHTYLTYEQYF. V and J are TRBV4-3 and TRBJ2-7; D uncertain. Germline CDR1 is LGHNA and CDR2 is YSLEER. V was pared by 0 bases and J by 2 bases, with 14 bases between. The CDR3 is 16 residues long.

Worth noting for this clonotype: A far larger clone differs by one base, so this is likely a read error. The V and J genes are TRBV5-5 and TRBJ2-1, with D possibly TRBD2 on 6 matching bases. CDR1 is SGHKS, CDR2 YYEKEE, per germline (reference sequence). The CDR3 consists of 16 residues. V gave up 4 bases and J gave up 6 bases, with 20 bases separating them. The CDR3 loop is CASSDRTIGVRNEQFF. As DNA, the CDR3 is TGTGCCAGCAGCGACCGGACTATCGGGGTTCGCAATGAGCAGTTCTTC.

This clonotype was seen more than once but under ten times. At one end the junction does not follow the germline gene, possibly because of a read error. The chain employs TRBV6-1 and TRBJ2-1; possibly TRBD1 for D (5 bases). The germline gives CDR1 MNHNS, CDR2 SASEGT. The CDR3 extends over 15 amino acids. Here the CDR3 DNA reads TGTGCCAGTTCCATGGGGCGGCTCTCCTGCAATGAGCAGTTCTTC. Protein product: CASSMGRLSCNEQFF.

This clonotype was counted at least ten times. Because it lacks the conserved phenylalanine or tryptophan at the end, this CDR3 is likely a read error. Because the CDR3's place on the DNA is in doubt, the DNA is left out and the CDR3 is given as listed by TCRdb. The CDR3 is CASSDPSPGLPLM. The genes are TRBV2 and TRBJ2-7; no DNA check was done on the table's D call, TRBD2. Termini included, the CDR3 measures 13 amino acids. The germline gives CDR1 SNHLY, CDR2 FYNNEI.

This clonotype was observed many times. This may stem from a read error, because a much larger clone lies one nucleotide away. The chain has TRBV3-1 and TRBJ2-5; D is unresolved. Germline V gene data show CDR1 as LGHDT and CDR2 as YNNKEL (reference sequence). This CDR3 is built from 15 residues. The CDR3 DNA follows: TGTGCCAGCAGCCAAGTGTTAAAAGACCAAGAGGCCCAGTACTTC. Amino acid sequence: CASSQVLKDQEAQYF.

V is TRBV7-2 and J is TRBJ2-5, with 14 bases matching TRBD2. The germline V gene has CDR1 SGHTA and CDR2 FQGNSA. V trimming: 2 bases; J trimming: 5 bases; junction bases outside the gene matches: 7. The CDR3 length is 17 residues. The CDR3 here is CASSLIGTSGRDETQYF. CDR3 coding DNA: TGTGCCAGCAGCTTAATCGGGACTAGCGGGAGAGACGAGACCCAGTACTTC.

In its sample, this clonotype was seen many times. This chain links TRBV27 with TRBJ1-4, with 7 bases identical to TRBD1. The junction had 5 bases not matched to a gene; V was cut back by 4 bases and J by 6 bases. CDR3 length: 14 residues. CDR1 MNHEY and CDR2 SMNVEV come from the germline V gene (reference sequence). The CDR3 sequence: CASSSAGGDEKLFF. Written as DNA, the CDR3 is TGTGCCAGCAGTTCCGCAGGGGGGGATGAAAAACTGTTTTTT.

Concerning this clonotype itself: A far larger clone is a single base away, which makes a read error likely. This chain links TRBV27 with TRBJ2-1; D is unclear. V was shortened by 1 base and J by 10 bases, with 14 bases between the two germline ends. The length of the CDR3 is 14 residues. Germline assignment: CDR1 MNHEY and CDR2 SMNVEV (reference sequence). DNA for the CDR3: TGTGCCAGCAGTTTATGGGGTCCCTCCTACGAGCAGTTCTTC. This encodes CASSLWGPSYEQFF.

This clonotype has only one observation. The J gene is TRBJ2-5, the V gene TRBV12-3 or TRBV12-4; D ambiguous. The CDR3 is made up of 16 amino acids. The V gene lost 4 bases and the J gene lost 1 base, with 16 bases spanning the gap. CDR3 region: CASSWVGTVTQETQYF. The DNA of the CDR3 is TGTGCCAGCAGTTGGGTAGGAACAGTAACCCAAGAGACCCAGTACTTC.

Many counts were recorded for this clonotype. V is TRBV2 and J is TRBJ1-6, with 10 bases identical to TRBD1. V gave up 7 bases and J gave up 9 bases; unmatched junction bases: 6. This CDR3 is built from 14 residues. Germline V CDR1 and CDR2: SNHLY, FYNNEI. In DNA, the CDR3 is TGTGCCAGCATTCGGGGGACAGGGGCTTCACCCCTCCACTTT. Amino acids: CASIRGTGASPLHF.

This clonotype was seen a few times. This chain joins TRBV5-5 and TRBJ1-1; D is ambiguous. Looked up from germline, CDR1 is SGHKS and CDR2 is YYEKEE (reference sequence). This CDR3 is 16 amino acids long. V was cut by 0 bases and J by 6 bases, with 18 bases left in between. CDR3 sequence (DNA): TGTGCCAGCAGCTTGGTGAGGGCGGGTTCTAGGGCTGAAGCTTTCTTT. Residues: CASSLVRAGSRAEAFF.

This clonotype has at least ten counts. The CDR3 loop reads CASSLLGTGDETRQFF. DNA for the CDR3: TGTGCCAGCAGTTTATTAGGGACAGGGGACGAGACTCGGCAGTTCTTC. This chain uses TRBV27 with TRBJ2-1, with 10 positions matching TRBD1. Per the germline V gene, CDR1 is MNHEY and CDR2 is SMNVEV (reference sequence). The length of the CDR3 is 16 residues. The trim removed 1 base at V and 12 bases at J, leaving 12 bases unmatched.